The clone carrying this T cell receptor beta chain was found a few times. Trimming removed 6 bases from V and 0 bases from J, with 18 bases in between. This CDR3 is 16 amino acids long. The germline V gene has CDR1 DFQATT and CDR2 SNEGSKA (reference sequence). This record comes from a study of identical twins. TCRdb fed the 5' RACE reads into MiXCR, producing one record per CDR3 protein. In the table there are hundreds of thousands of distinct CDR3 sequences, around 20% of which are singletons. These sequences were also reported in another study, on T cells expressing NK-cell markers. As that study records: CD3+CD56+NKG2C+, CD3+CD56+NKG2C- and CD3+CD56-NKG2C+ T cells, once sorted, supplied the TCR beta repertoires. Most of the eight sequenced donors tested HCMV-seropositive; one tested seronegative.

The chain links TRBV20-1 to TRBJ2-4; weak D call: TRBD1 (6 bases). This TCR was sampled from a woman aged 18-35 years in good health. Material for sequencing was PBMCs. CDR3 in amino acids: CSATNRERVAKNIQYF. In DNA, the CDR3 is TGCAGTGCCACAAACAGGGAGAGGGTAGCCAAAAACATTCAGTACTTC.